This T cell receptor (beta chain) was sequenced during a study (TCRdb year 2016). Library construction relied on RT-PCR. The run used an Illumina MiSeq. TCRdb applied fastp at Q25 and MiXCR to the public reads, then kept only in-frame beta chains. Identical CDR3 proteins give one entry, which carries the most common genes and DNA. The sample table shows about 680,000 distinct CDR3 sequences, and more than 13% are seen once. The top ten hold roughly 3.9% of the sample. As concerns this clonotype: What this receptor recognizes is not known. It has no much larger one-base neighbor in the sample; base qualities were not kept.

According to the germline V gene (reference sequence), CDR1 reads SGHAT and CDR2 reads FQDESV. Trimming takes 4 bases off V and 7 bases off J; junction bases not matched to a gene: 9. CDR3 length: 15 amino acids, cysteine to phenylalanine. The kept DNA is CDR3 alone, 45 bases in frame from the first base. Sample: memory CD4+ T cells from blood. The chain is made from TRBV11-1 and TRBJ2-1; 8 central bases correspond to TRBD1. The receptor comes from a female donor in good health, serving as a healthy control. The CDR3 region reads CASSSDRAWRNEQFF. The sequence in DNA is TGTGCCAGCAGCTCGGACAGGGCCTGGCGAAATGAGCAGTTCTTC. Supplemented by the reference TRBV11-1 and TRBJ2-1 proteins around the CDR3, the complete variable domain is EAEVAQSPRYKITEKSQAVAFWCDPISGHATLYWYRQILGQGPELLVQFQDESVVDDSQLPKDRFSAERLKGVDSTLKIQPAELGDSAMYLCASSSDRAWRNEQFFGPGTRLTVL.